This T cell receptor (beta chain) was recovered during a study of cytomegalovirus exposure and HLA in healthy donors. As for the study in general: Around 200 million T cells yielded approximately 100 million unique TCR beta sequences, as an earlier analysis found. Findings of the study overall: Across donors, presence/absence analyses took sequencing depth to be roughly uniform. Most subjects had HLA-A and HLA-B alleles reportedly predicted accurately by TCR beta sequences. Reportedly, a later analysis found an Asian-associated ancestry cluster had fewer N-insertions than the approximately 700-donor mean.

As to this clone: Its antigen is unidentified.

This CDR3 region has 15 residues. Germline V lookup: CDR1 KGHSH, CDR2 LQKENI. V was shortened by 3 bases and J by 0 bases, with 9 bases between the two germline ends. Both 60 Vbeta primers and 13 Jbeta primers went into the PCR. Some clones are missing from TCRdb's copy, which holds only in-frame ones; the method was immunoSEQ multiplex PCR. This table has 170,000 or so clones, about 80% appearing once. The chain is built from TRBV18 and TRBJ1-5, with D possibly matching TRBD1 (5 bases). Sequencing used PBMCs. This TCR was sampled from a woman aged 55-70 years in good health and CMV-seropositive. The CDR3 protein is CASSPRGISNQPQHF. CDR3 coding DNA: TGTGCCAGCTCACCTCGGGGGATTAGCAATCAGCCCCAGCATTTT.